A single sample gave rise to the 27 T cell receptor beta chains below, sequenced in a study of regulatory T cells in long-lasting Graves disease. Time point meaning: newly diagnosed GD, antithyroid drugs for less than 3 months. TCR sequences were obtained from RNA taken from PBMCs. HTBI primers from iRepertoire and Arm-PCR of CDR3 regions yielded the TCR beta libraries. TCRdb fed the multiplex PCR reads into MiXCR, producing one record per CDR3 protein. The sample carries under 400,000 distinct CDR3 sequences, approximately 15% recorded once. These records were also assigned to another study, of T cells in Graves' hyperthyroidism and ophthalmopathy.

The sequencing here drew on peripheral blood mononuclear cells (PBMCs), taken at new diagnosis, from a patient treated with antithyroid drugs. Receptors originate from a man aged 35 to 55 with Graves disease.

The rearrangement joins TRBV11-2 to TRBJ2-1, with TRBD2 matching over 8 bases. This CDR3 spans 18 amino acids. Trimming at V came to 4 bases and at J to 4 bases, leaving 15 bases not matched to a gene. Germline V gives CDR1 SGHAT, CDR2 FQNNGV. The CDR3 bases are TGTGCCAGCAGCTCGGGGGGGGGGGGCCCACCTGTATACAATGAGCAGTTCTTC. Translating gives CASSSGGGGPPVYNEQFF.

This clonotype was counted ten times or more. The CDR3 nucleotides are TGTGCCTGGAGTTTTCGGTCGAACACTGAAGCTTTCTTT. Translation: CAWSFRSNTEAFF. The genes are TRBV30 and TRBJ1-1; D is unresolved. With 2 bases removed from V and 1 base from J, the gap between germline ends came to 8 bases. Per the germline V gene, CDR1 is GTSNPN and CDR2 is SVGIG (reference sequence). The CDR3 is made up of 13 amino acids.

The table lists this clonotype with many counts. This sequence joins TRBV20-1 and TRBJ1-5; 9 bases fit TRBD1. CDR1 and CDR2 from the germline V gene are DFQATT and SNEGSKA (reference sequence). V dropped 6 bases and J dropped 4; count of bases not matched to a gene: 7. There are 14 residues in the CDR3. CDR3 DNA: TGCAGTGCCGAAGCGGGACAGGGTAATCAGCCCCAGCATTTT. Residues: CSAEAGQGNQPQHF.

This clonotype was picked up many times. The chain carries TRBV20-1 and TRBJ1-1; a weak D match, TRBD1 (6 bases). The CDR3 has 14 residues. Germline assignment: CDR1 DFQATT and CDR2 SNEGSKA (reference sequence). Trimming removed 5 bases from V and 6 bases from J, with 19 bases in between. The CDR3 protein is CSALAGTSPPEAFF. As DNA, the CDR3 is TGCAGTGCTCTCGCCGGGACATCCCCTCCTGAAGCTTTCTTT.

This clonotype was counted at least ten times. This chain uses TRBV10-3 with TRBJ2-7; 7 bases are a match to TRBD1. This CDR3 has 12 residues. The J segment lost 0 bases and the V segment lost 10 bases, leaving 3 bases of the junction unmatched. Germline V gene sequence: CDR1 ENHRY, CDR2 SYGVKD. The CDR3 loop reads CATGDSSYEQYF. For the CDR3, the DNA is TGTGCCACCGGGGACAGCTCCTACGAGCAGTACTTC.

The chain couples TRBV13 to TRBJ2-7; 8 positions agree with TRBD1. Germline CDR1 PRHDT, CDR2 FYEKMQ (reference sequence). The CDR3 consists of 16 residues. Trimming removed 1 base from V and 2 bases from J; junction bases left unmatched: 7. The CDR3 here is CASSLVLGQDPYEQYF. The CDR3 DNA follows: TGTGCCAGCAGCTTAGTCCTGGGACAGGATCCCTACGAGCAGTACTTC.

The CDR3 reads CAWTGFPTDTQYF. The DNA of the CDR3 is TGTGCCTGGACGGGGTTTCCCACAGATACGCAGTATTTT. The chain is built from TRBV11-2 and TRBJ2-3; perhaps TRBD2 as D (5 bases). The CDR3 runs 13 residues. Trimming shortened V by 11 bases and J by 2 bases, and 14 bases separated the two germline ends. Germline lookup yields CDR1 SGHAT and CDR2 FQNNGV.

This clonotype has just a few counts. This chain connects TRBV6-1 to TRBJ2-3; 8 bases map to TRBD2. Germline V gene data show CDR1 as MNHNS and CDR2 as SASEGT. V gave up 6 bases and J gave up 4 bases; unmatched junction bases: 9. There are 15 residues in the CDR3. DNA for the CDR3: TGTGCCAGCAGGGCAACGGGGGGGTCGGCAGATACGCAGTATTTT. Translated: CASRATGGSADTQYF.

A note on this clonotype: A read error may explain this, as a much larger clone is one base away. CDR3 in amino acids: CTSSQVVGTDTQYF. The CDR3 coding sequence is TGTACCAGCAGCCAAGTCGTCGGCACAGATACGCAGTATTTT. This chain joins TRBV3-1 and TRBJ2-3; D remains ambiguous. The CDR3 is 14 amino acids. In germline, CDR1 is LGHDT, CDR2 YNNKEL (reference sequence).

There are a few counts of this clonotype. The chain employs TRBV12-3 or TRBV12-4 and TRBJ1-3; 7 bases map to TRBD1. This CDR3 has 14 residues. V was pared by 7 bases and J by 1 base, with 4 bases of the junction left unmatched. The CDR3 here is CASTWTGSGNTIYF. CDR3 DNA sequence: TGTGCCAGCACCTGGACAGGTTCTGGAAACACCATATATTTT.

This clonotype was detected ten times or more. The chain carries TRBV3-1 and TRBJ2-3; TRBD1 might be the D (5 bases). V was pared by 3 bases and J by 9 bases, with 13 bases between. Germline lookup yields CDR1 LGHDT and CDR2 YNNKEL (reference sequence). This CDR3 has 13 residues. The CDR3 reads CASSHSDTYTQYF. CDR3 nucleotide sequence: TGTGCCAGCAGCCACTCGGACACGTACACGCAGTATTTT.

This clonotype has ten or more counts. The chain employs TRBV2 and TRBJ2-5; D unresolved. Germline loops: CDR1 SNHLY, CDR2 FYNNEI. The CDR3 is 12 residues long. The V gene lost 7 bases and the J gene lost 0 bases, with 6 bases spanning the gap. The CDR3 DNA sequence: TGTGCCAGCACGGCGTACCAAGAGACCCAGTACTTC. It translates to CASTAYQETQYF.

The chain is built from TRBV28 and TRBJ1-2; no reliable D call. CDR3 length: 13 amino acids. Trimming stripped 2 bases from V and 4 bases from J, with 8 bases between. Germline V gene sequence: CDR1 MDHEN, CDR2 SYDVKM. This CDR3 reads CASSLGQIYGYTF. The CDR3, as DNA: TGTGCCAGCAGTTTAGGCCAGATCTATGGCTACACCTTC.

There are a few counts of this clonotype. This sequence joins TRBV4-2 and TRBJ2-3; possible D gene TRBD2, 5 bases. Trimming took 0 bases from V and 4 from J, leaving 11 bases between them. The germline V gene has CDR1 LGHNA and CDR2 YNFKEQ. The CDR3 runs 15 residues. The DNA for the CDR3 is TGTGCCAGCAGCCAAGATCCGGGGTGGGCAGATACGCAGTATTTT. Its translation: CASSQDPGWADTQYF.

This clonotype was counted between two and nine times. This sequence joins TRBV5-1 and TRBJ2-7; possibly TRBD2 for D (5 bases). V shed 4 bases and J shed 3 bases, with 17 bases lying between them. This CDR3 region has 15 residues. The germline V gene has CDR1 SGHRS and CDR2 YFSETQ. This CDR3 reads CASSNGGFLFYEQYF. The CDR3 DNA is TGCGCCAGCAGCAACGGCGGGTTTTTATTCTACGAGCAGTACTTC.

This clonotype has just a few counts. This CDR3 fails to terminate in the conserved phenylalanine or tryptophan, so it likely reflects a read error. For the CDR3, the DNA is TGCGCCAGCAGCTCACAGCCGGGACTAGTCGTAGATACGCAGTATTCT. This codes for CASSSQPGLVVDTQYS. This sequence joins TRBV4-1 and TRBJ2-3; the match to TRBD2 covers 8 bases. The V gene's germline CDR1 is MGHRA and CDR2 YSYEKL. With V trimmed by 5 bases and J by 5 bases, 12 bases remained unmatched. The CDR3 sequence is 16 residues long.

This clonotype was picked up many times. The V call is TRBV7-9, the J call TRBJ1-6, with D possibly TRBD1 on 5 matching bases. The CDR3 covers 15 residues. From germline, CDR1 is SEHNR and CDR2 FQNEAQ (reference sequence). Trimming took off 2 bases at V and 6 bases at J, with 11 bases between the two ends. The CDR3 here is CASSLSGGGNSPLHF. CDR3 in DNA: TGTGCCAGCAGCTTATCGGGGGGGGGTAATTCACCCCTCCACTTT.

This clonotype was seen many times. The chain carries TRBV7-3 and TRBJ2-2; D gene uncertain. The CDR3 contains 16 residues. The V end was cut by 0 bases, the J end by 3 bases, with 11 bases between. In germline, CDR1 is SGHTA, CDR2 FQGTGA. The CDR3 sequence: CASSLTRPLDTGELFF. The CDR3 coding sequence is TGTGCCAGCAGCTTAACACGCCCCTTGGACACCGGGGAGCTGTTTTTT. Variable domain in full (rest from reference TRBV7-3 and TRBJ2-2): GAGVSQTPSNKVTEKGKYVELRCDPISGHTALYWYRQSLGQGPEFLIYFQGTGAADDSGLPNDRFFAVRPEGSVSTLKIQRTERGDSAVYLCASSLTRPLDTGELFFGEGSRLTVL.

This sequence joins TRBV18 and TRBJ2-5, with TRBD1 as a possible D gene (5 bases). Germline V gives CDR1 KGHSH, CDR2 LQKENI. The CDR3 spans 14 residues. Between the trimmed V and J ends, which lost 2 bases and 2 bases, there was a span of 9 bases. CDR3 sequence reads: CASSPTSGQETQYF. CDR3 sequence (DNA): TGTGCCAGCTCACCAACCTCAGGGCAAGAGACCCAGTACTTC.

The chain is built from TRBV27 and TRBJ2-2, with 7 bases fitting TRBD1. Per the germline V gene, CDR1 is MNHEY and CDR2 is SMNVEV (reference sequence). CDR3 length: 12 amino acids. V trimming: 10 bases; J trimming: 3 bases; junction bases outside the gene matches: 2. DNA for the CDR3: TGTGCCAAGCAGGGGGACACCGGGGAGCTGTTTTTT. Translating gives CAKQGDTGELFF.

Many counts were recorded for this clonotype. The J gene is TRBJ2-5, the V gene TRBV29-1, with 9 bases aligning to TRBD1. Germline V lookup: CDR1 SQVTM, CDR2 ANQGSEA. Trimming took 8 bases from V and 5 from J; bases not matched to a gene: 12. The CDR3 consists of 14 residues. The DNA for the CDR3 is TGCAGCTTAGCCGGGACAGGGACTTGGGAGACCCAGTACTTC. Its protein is CSLAGTGTWETQYF. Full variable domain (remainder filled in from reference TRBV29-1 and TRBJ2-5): SAVISQKPSRDICQRGTSLTIQCQVDSQVTMMFWYRQQPGQSLTLIATANQGSEATYESGFVIDKFPISRPNLTFSTLTVSNMSPEDSSIYLCSLAGTGTWETQYFGPGTRLLVL.

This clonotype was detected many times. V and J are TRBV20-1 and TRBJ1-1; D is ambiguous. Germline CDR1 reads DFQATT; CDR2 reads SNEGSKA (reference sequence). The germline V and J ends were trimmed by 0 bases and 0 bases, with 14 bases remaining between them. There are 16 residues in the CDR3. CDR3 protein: CSARDPAGGMNTEAFF. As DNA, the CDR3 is TGCAGTGCTAGAGATCCCGCCGGCGGGATGAACACTGAAGCTTTCTTT.

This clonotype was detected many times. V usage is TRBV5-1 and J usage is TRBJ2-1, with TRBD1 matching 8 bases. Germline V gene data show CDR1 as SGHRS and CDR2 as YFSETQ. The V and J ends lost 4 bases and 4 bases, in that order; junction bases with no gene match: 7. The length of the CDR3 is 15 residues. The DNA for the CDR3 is TGCGCCAGCAGCCCTCAGGGGGCAGGATACAATGAGCAGTTCTTC. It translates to CASSPQGAGYNEQFF.

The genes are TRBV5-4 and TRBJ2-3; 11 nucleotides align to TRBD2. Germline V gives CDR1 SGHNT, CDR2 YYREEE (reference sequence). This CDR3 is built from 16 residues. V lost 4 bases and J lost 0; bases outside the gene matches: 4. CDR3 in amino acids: CASSTGTSGSTDTQYF. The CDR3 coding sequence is TGTGCCAGCAGCACGGGGACTAGCGGTAGCACAGATACGCAGTATTTT.

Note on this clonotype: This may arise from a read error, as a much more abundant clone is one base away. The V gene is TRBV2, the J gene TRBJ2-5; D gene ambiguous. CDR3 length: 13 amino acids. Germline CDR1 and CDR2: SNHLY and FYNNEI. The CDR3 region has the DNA TGTGCCTGCAGTGAAGCGTACAGAGACCCCATAAGCTTC. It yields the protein CACSEAYRDPISF.

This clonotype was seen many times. The CDR3 protein is CASSKTGGIYEQYF. In nucleotides, the CDR3 is TGCGCCAGCAGCAAAACAGGGGGCATCTACGAGCAGTACTTC. This chain uses TRBV5-1 with TRBJ2-7; 9 bases are a match to TRBD1. The V gene end was trimmed by 4 bases and the J gene end by 3 bases; junction bases not matched to a gene: 5. Germline assignment: CDR1 SGHRS and CDR2 YFSETQ. The CDR3 contains 14 residues.

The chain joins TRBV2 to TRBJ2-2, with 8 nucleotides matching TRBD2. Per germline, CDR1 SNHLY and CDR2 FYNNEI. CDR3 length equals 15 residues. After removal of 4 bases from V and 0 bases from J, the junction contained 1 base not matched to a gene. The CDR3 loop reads CASSAAGANTGELFF. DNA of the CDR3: TGTGCCAGCAGTGCAGCGGGGGCGAACACCGGGGAGCTGTTTTTT.